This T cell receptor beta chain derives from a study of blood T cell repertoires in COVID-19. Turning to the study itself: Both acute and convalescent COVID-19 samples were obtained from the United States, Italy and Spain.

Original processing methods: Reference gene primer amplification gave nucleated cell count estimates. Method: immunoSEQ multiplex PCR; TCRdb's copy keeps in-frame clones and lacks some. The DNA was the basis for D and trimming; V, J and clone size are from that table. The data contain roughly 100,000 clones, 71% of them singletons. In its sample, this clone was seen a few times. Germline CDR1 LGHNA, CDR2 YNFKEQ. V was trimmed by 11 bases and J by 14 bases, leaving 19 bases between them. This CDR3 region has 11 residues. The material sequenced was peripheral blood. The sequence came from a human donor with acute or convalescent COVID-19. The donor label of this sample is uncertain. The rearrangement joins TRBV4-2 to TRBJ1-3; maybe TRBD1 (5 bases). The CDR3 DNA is TGTGCCTTCCGAGGGGAACGGGGGTTATATTTT. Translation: CAFRGERGLYF.